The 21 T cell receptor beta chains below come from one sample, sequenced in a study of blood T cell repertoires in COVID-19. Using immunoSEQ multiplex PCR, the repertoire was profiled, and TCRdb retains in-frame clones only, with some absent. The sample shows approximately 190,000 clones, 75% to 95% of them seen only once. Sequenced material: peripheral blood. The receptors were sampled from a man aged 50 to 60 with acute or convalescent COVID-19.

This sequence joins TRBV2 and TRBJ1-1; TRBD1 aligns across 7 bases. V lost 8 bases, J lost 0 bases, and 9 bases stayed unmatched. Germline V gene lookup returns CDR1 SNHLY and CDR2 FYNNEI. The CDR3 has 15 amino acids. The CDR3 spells CASQEGGFLNTEAFF. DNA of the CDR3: TGTGCCAGCCAAGAAGGGGGCTTCTTGAACACTGAAGCTTTCTTT.

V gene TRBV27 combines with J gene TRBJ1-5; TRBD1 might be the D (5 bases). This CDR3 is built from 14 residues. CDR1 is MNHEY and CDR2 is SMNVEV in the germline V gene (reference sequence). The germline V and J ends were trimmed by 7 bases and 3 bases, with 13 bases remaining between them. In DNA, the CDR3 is TGTGCCAGCACCCAGCGGGGGTTCAATCAGCCCCAGCATTTT. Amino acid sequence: CASTQRGFNQPQHF.

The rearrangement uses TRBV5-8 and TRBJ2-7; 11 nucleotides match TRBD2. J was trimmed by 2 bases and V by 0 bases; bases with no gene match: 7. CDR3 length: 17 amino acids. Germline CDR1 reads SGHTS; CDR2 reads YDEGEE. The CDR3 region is CASSLGTGLAATYEQYF. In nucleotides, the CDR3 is TGTGCCAGCAGCTTGGGGACGGGACTAGCGGCCACCTACGAGCAGTACTTC.

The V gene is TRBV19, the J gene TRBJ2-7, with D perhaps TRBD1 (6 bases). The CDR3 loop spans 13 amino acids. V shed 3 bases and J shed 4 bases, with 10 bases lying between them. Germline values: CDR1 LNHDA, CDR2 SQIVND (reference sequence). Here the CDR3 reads CASSIATGYEQYV. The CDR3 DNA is TGTGCCAGTAGTATTGCGACAGGTTACGAGCAGTACGTC.

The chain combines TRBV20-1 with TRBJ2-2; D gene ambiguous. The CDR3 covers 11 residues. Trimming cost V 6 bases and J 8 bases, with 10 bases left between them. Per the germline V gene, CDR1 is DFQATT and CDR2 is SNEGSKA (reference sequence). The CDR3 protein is CSATKQGELFF. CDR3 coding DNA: TGCAGTGCCACGAAACAAGGGGAGCTGTTTTTT.

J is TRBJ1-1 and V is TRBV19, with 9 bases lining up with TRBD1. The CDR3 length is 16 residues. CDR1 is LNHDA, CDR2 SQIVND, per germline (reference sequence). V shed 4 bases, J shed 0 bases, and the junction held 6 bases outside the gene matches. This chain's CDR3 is CASSKAGTGMNTEAFF. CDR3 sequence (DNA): TGTGCCAGTAGTAAGGCAGGGACAGGGATGAACACTGAAGCTTTCTTT.

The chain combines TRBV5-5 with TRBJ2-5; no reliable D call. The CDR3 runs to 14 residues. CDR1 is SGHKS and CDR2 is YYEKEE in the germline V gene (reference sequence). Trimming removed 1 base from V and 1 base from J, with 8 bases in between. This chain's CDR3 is CASSLTTVQETQYF. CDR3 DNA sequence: TGTGCCAGCAGCTTGACTACGGTCCAAGAGACCCAGTACTTC.

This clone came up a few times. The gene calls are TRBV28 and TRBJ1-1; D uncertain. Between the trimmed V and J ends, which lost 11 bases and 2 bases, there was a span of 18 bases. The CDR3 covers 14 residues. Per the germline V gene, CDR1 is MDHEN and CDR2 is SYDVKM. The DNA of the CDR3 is TGTGCCTCCCAGATGGGCCTAAGAAACACTGAAGCTTTCTTT. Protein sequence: CASQMGLRNTEAFF.

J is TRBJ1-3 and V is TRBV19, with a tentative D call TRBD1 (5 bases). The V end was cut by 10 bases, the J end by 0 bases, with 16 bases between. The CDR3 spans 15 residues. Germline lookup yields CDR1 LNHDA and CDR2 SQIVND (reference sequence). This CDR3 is CATTQGSISGNTIYF. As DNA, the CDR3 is TGTGCCACCACCCAGGGTAGTATCTCTGGAAACACCATATATTTT.

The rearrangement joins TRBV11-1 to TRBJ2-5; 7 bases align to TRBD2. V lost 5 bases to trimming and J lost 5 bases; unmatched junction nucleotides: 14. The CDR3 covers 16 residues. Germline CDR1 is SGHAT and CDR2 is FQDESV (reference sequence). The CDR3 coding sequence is TGTGCCAGCAGCACCGGGCACAGCGGGGAGGGCGAGACCCAGTACTTC. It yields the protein CASSTGHSGEGETQYF.

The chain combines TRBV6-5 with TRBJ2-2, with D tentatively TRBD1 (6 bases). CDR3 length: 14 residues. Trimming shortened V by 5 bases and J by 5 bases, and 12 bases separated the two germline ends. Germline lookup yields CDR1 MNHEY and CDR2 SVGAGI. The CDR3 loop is CASSPRGQTGELFF. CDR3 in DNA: TGTGCCAGCAGTCCCAGGGGTCAGACCGGGGAGCTGTTTTTT.

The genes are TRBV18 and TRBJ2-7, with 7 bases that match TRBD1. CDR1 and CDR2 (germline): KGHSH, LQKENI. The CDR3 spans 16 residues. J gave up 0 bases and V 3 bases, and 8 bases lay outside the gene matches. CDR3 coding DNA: TGTGCCAGCTCACCTTACCGGGACAGCCTCTCCTACGAGCAGTACTTC. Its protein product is CASSPYRDSLSYEQYF. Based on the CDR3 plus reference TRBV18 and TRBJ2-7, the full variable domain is NAGVMQNPRHLVRRRGQEARLRCSPMKGHSHVYWYRQLPEEGLKFMVYLQKENIIDESGMPKERFSAEFPKEGPSILRIQQVVRGDSAAYFCASSPYRDSLSYEQYFGPGTRLTVT.

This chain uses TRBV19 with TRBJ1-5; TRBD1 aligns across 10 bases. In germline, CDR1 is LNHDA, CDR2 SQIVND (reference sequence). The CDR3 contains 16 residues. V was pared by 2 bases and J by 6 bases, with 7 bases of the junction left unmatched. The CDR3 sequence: CASSITGGQGGQPQHF. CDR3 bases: TGTGCCAGTAGTATAACAGGCGGACAGGGGGGTCAGCCCCAGCATTTT.

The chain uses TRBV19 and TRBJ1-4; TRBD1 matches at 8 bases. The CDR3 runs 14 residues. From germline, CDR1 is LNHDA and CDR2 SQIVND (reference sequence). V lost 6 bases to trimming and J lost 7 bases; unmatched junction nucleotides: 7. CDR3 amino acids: CASRPGTGGEKLFF. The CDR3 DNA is TGTGCCAGTAGGCCCGGTACAGGGGGTGAAAAACTGTTTTTT.

The CDR3 bases are TGTGCCTGTCGGGACTTCACCTACGAGCAGTACTTC. It translates to CACRDFTYEQYF. V gene TRBV30 combines with J gene TRBJ2-7, with D possibly TRBD2 on 6 matching bases. In germline, CDR1 is GTSNPN, CDR2 SVGIG (reference sequence). V was cut by 6 bases and J by 2 bases, with 11 bases left in between. CDR3 length: 12 residues.

CDR3: CASSYTGRSYSPLHF. The CDR3 DNA reads TGTGCCAGCAGTTATACGGGTAGGAGCTATTCACCCCTCCACTTT. The chain recombines TRBV6-2 or TRBV6-3 with TRBJ1-6; unclear D gene. The CDR3 is 15 residues long. Germline CDR1 reads MNHEY; CDR2 reads SVGEGT. V gave up 3 bases and J gave up 8 bases, with 14 bases separating them.

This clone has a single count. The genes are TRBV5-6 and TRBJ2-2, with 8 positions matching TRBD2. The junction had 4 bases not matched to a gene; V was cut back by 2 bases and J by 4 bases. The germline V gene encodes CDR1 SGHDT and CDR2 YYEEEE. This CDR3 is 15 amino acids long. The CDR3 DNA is TGTGCCAGCAGCTTAAGCGGGAGAAGCACCGGGGAGCTGTTTTTT. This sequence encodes CASSLSGRSTGELFF.

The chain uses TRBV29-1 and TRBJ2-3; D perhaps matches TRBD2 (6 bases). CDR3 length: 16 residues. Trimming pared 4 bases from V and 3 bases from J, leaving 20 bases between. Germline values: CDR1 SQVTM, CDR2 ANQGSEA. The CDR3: CSVVWAGRGRTDTQYF. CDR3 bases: TGCAGCGTTGTTTGGGCCGGGAGAGGGCGGACAGATACGCAGTATTTT.

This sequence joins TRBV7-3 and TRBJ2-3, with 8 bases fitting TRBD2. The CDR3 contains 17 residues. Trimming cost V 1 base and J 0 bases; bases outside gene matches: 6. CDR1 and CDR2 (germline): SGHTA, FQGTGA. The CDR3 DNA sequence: TGTGCCAGCAGCTTAAACCCGGGAGGGCCGAGCACAGATACGCAGTATTTT. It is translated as CASSLNPGGPSTDTQYF.

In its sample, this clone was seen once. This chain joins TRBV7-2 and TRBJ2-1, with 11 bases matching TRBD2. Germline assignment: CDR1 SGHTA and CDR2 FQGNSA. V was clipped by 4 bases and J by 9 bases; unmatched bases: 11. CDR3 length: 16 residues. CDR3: CASSSTVVAGGPEQFF. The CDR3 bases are TGTGCCAGCAGCTCTACGGTAGTAGCGGGAGGGCCTGAGCAGTTCTTC.

CDR3 sequence (DNA): TGTGCCAGTAGTACAGGACAGGTTGCCACTGAAGCTTTCTTT. Its translation: CASSTGQVATEAFF. This rearrangement joins TRBV19 to TRBJ1-1; 7 positions agree with TRBD1. This CDR3 region has 14 residues. Per the germline V gene, CDR1 is LNHDA and CDR2 is SQIVND (reference sequence). V shed 4 bases, J shed 4 bases, and the junction held 6 bases outside the gene matches.